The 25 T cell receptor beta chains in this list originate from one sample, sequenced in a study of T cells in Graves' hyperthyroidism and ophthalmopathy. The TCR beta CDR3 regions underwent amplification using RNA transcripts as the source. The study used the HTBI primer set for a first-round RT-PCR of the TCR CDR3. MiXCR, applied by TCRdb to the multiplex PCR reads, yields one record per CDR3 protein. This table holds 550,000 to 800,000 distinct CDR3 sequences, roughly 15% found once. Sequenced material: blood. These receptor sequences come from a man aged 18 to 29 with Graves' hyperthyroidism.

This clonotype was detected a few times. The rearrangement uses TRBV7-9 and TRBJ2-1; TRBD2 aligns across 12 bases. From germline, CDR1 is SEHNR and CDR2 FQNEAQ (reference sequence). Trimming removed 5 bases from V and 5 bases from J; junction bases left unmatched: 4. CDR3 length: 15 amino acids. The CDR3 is CASSGLAGRDNEQFF. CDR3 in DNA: TGTGCCAGCAGCGGACTAGCGGGAAGAGACAATGAGCAGTTCTTC.

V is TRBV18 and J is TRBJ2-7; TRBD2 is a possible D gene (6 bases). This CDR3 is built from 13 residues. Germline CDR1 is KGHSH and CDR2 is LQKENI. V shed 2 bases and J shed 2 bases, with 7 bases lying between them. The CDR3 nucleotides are TGTGCCAGCTCACCATGGAGGGCCTACGAGCAGTACTTC. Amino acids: CASSPWRAYEQYF.

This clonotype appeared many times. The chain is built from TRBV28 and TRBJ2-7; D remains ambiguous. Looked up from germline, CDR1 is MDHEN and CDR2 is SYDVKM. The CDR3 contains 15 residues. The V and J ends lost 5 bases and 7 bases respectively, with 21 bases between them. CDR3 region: CASSPNRVSNQEQYF. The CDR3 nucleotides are TGTGCCAGCAGTCCAAACCGGGTCTCAAATCAAGAGCAGTACTTC. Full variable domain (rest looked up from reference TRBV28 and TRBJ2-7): DVKVTQSSRYLVKRTGEKVFLECVQDMDHENMFWYRQDPGLGLRLIYFSYDVKMKEKGDIPEGYSVSREKKERFSLILESASTNQTSMYLCASSPNRVSNQEQYFGPGTRLTVT.

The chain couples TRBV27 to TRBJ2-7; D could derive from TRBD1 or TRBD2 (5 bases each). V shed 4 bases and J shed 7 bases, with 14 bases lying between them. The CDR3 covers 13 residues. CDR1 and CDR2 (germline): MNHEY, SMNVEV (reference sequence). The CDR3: CASSSTTGREQYF. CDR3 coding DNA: TGTGCCAGCAGTTCGACGACGGGGCGGGAGCAGTACTTC.

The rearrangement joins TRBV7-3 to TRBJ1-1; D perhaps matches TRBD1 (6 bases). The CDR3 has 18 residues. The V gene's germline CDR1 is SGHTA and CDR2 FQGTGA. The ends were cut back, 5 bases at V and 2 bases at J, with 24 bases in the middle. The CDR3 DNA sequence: TGTGCCAGCAGCCTCCAGGGCGGGGGCGCGCGATTTAACACTGAAGCTTTCTTT. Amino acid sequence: CASSLQGGGARFNTEAFF.

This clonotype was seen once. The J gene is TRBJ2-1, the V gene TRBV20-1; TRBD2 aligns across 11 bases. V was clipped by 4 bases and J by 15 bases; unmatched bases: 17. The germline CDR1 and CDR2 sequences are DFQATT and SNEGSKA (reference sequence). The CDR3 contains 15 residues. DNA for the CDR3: TGCAGTGCTAACCGACTAGCGGGAAAGTGGCGGGGCAGGTTCTTC. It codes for CSANRLAGKWRGRFF.

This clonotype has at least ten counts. The CDR3 nucleotides are TGTGCCAGCAGTGAATCAACAGGGATAAACACTGAAGCTTTCTTT. This translates into CASSESTGINTEAFF. The chain links TRBV6-1 to TRBJ1-1; tentative D call: TRBD1 (6 bases). CDR3 length: 15 residues. The V gene's germline CDR1 is MNHNS and CDR2 SASEGT. Trimming took 2 bases from V and 2 from J, leaving 12 bases between them.

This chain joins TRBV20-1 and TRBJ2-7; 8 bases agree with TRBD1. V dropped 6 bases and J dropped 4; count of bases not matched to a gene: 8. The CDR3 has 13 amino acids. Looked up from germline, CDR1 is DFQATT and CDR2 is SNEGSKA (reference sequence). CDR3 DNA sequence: TGCAGTGCGCATACAGGGGGAGCGTACGAGCAGTACTTC. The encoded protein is CSAHTGGAYEQYF.

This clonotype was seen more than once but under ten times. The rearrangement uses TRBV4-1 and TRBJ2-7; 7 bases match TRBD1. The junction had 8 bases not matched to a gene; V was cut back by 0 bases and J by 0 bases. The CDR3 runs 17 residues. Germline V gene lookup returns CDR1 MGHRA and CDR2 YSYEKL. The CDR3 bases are TGCGCCAGCAGCCAAGACTTCAGGACAGGCCGCTCCTACGAGCAGTACTTC. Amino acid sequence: CASSQDFRTGRSYEQYF.

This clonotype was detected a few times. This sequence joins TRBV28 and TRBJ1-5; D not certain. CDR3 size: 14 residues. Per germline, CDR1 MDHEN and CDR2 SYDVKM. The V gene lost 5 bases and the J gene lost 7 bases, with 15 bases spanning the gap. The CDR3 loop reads CASSPPGKGQPQHF. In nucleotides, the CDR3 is TGTGCCAGCAGTCCCCCCGGCAAAGGACAGCCCCAGCATTTT. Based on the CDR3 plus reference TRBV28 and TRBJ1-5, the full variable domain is DVKVTQSSRYLVKRTGEKVFLECVQDMDHENMFWYRQDPGLGLRLIYFSYDVKMKEKGDIPEGYSVSREKKERFSLILESASTNQTSMYLCASSPPGKGQPQHFGDGTRLSIL.

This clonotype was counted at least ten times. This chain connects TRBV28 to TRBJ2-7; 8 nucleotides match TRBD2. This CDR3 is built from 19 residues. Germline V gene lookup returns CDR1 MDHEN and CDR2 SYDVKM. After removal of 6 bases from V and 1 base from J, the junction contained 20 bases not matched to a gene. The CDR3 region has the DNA TGTGCCAGCAGCTCAGACGGTTGGCAAAGCGGGAGAAGGTCCTACGAGCAGTACTTC. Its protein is CASSSDGWQSGRRSYEQYF. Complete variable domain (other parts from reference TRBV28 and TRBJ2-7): DVKVTQSSRYLVKRTGEKVFLECVQDMDHENMFWYRQDPGLGLRLIYFSYDVKMKEKGDIPEGYSVSREKKERFSLILESASTNQTSMYLCASSSDGWQSGRRSYEQYFGPGTRLTVT.

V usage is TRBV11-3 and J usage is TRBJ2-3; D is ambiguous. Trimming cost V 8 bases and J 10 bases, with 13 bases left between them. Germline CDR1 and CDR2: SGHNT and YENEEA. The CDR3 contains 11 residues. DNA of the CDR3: TGTGCCAGCGGCCAATCTTATGCGCAGTATTTT. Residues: CASGQSYAQYF.

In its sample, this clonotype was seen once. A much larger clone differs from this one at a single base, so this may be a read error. The CDR3 coding sequence is TGCAGTGCTAGCCGAGCGGGAGTACTCTACGAGCAGTACTTC. It codes for CSASRAGVLYEQYF. V and J are TRBV20-1 and TRBJ2-7, with 8 bases aligning to TRBD2. There are 14 residues in the CDR3. Trimming took 3 bases from V and 3 from J; bases not matched to a gene: 7. Germline values: CDR1 DFQATT, CDR2 SNEGSKA (reference sequence).

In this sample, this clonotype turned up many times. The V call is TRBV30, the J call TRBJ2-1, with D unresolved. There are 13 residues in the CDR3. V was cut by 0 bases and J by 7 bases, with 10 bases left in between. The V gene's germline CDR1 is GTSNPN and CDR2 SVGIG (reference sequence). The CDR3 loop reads CAWSVGIGNEQFF. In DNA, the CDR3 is TGTGCCTGGAGTGTAGGTATTGGGAATGAGCAGTTCTTC. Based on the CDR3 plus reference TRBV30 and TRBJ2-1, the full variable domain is SQTIHQWPATLVQPVGSPLSLECTVEGTSNPNLYWYRQAAGRGLQLLFYSVGIGQISSEVPQNLSASRPQDRQFILSSKKLLLSDSGFYLCAWSVGIGNEQFFGPGTRLTVL.

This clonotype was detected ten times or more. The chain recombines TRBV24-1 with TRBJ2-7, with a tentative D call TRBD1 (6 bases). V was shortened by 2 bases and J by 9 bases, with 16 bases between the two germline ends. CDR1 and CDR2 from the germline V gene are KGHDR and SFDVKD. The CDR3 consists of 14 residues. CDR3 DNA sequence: TGTGCCACCAGTGATTCCGTACAGGGCAACGGGCAGTACTTC. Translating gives CATSDSVQGNGQYF.

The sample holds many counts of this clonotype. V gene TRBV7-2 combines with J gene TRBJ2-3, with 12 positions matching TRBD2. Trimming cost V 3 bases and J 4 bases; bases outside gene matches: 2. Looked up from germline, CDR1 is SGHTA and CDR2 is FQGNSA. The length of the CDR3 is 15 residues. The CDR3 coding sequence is TGTGCCAGCAGCTTGGCTAGCGGGAGGGCAGATACGCAGTATTTT. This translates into CASSLASGRADTQYF.

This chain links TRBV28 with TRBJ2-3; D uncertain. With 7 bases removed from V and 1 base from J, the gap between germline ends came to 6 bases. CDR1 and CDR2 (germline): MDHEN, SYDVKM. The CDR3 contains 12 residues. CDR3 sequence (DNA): TGTGCCAGCAAAGTAGGCACAGATACGCAGTATTTT. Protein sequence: CASKVGTDTQYF. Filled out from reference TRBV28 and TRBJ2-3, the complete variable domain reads DVKVTQSSRYLVKRTGEKVFLECVQDMDHENMFWYRQDPGLGLRLIYFSYDVKMKEKGDIPEGYSVSREKKERFSLILESASTNQTSMYLCASKVGTDTQYFGPGTRLTVL.

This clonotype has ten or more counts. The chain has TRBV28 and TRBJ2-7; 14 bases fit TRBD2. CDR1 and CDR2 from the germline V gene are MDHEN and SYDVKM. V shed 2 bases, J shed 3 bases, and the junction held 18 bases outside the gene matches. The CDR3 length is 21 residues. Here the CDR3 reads CASSLELPGLAGVNSYYEQYF. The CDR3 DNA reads TGTGCCAGCAGTTTAGAGCTACCGGGACTAGCGGGAGTGAATTCTTACTACGAGCAGTACTTC.

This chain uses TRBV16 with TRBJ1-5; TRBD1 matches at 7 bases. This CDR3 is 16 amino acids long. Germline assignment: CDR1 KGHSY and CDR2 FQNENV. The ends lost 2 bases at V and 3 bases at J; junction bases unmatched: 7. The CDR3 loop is CASSQGRGLLNQPQHF. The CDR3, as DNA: TGTGCCAGCAGCCAAGGGAGGGGGCTACTCAATCAGCCCCAGCATTTT.

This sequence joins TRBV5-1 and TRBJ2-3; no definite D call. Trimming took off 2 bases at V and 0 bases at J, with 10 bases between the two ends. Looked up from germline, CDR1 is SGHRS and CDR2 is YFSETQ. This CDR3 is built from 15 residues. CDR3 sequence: CASSFQHPSTDTQYF. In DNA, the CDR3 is TGCGCCAGCAGCTTTCAGCATCCTAGCACAGATACGCAGTATTTT. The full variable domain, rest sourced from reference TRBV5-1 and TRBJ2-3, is KAGVTQTPRYLIKTRGQQVTLSCSPISGHRSVSWYQQTPGQGLQFLFEYFSETQRNKGNFPGRFSGRQFSNSRSEMNVSTLELGDSALYLCASSFQHPSTDTQYFGPGTRLTVL.

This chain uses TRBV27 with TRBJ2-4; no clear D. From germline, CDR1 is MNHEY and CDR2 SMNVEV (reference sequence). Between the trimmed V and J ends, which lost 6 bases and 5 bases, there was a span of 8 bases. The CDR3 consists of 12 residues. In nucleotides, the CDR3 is TGTGCCAGCAGCGGTCCCGAAAACATTCAGTACTTC. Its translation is CASSGPENIQYF.

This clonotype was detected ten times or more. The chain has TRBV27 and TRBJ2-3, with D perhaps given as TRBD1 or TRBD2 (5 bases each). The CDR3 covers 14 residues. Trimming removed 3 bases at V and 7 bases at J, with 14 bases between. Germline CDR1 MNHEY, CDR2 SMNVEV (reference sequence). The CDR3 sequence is CASSFVGEGNTQYF. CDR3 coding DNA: TGTGCCAGCAGTTTTGTGGGAGAGGGGAATACGCAGTATTTT.

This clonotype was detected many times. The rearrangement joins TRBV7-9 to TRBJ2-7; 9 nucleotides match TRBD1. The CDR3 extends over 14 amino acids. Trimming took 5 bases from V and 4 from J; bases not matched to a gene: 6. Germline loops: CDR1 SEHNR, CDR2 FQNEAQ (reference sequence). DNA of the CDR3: TGTGCCAGCAGCCACCGGGACAGGGTGTACGAGCAGTACTTC. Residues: CASSHRDRVYEQYF.

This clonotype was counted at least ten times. CDR3 protein: CASSVGLTYEQYF. CDR3 nucleotide sequence: TGTGCCAGCAGCGTAGGGCTGACCTACGAGCAGTACTTC. The rearrangement links TRBV9 to TRBJ2-7; D gene uncertain. CDR3 length equals 13 residues. The germline V gene encodes CDR1 SGDLS and CDR2 YYNGEE. V was clipped by 0 bases and J by 2 bases, with 6 bases between them.

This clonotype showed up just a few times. The CDR3 region is CASRRTGGNIQYF. In DNA, the CDR3 is TGTGCCAGCAGGAGGACAGGAGGAAACATTCAGTACTTC. This sequence joins TRBV12-3 or TRBV12-4 and TRBJ2-4; 7 bases fit TRBD1. This CDR3 contains 13 residues. V gave up 6 bases and J gave up 6 bases; unmatched junction bases: 5.